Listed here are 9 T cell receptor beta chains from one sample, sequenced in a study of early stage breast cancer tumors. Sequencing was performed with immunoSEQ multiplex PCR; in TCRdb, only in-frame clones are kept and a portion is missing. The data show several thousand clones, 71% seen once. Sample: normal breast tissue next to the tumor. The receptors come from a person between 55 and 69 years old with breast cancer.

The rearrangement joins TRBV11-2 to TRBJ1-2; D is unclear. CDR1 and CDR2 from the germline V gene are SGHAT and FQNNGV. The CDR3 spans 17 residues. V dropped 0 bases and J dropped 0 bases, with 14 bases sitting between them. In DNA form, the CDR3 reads TGTGCCAGCAGCTTAGATCTCGGGAGACCTTCTAACTATGGCTACACCTTC. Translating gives CASSLDLGRPSNYGYTF.

The CDR3: CASSSPDRGHSWGFF. The CDR3 DNA reads TGTGCCAGCAGCTCACCGGACAGGGGGCACTCATGGGGGTTCTTC. This chain uses TRBV7-2 with TRBJ2-1, with 11 bases that match TRBD1. V trimming: 4 bases; J trimming: 15 bases; junction bases outside the gene matches: 14. Germline assignment: CDR1 SGHTA and CDR2 FQGNSA. This CDR3 spans 15 amino acids. The full variable domain, with the rest looked up from reference TRBV7-2 and TRBJ2-1, is GAGVSQSPSNKVTEKGKDVELRCDPISGHTALYWYRQSLGQGLEFLIYFQGNSAPDKSGLPSDRFSAERTGGSVSTLTIQRTQQEDSAVYLCASSSPDRGHSWGFFGPGTRLTVL.

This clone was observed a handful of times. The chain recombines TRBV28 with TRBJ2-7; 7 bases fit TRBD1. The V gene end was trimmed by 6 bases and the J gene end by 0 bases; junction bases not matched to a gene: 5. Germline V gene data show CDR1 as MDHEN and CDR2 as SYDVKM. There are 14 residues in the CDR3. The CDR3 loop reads CASRPGQYSYEQYF. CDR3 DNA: TGTGCCAGCAGACCGGGACAGTACTCCTACGAGCAGTACTTC.

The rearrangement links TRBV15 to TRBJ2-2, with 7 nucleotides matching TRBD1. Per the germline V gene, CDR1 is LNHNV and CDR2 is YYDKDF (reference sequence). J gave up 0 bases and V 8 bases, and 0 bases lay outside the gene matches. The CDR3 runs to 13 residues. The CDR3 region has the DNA TGTGCCACCGACAGGGCGAACACCGGGGAGCTGTTTTTT. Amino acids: CATDRANTGELFF.

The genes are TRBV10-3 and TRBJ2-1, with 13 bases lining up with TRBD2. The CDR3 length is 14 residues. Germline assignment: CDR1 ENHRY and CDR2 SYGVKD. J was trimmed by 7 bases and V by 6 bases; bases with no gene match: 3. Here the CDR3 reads CAIRSTSGRNEQFF. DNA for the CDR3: TGTGCCATCAGGTCGACTAGCGGGAGGAATGAGCAGTTCTTC.

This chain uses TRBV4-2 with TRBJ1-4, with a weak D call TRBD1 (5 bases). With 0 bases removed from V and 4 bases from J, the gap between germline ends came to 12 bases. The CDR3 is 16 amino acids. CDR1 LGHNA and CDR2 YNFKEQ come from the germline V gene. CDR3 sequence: CASSQDGGQGNEKLFF. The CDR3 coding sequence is TGTGCCAGCAGCCAAGATGGAGGGCAGGGTAATGAAAAACTGTTTTTT.

The CDR3 is CASTNAGTSNYEQYF. The CDR3, as DNA: TGTGCCAGCACCAATGCCGGGACTTCAAATTACGAGCAGTACTTC. The chain links TRBV6-6 to TRBJ2-7, with a possible D match to TRBD2 (6 bases). Germline V gene data show CDR1 as MNHNY and CDR2 as SVGAGI (reference sequence). This CDR3 has 15 amino acids. Trimming took 7 bases from V and 4 from J, leaving 20 bases between them.

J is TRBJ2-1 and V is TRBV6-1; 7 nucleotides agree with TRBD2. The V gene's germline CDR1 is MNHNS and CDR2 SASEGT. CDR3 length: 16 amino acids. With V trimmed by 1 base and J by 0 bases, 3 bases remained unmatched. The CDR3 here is CASSEVGGSSYNEQFF. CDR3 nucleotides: TGTGCCAGCAGTGAAGTCGGCGGGAGCTCCTACAATGAGCAGTTCTTC.

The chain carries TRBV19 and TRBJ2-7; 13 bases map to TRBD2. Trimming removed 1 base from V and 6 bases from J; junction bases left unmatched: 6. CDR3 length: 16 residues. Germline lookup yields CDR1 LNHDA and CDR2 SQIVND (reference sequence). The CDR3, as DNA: TGTGCCAGTAGTATAGGGACTAGCGGGAGATATCGCGAGCAGTACTTC. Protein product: CASSIGTSGRYREQYF.